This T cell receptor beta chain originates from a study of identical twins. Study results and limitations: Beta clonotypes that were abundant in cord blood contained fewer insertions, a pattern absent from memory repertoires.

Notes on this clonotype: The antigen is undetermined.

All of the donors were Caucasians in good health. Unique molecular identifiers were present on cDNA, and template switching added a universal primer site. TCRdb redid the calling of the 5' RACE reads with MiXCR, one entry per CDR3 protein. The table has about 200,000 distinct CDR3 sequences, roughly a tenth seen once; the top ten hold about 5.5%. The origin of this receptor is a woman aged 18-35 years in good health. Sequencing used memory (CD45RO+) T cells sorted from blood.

The CDR3 DNA reads as TGTGCCAGCAGTACCACAGGAGGGAACACCGGGGAGCTGTTTTTT. Amino acid sequence: CASSTTGGNTGELFF. The chain recombines TRBV6-1 with TRBJ2-2; D tentatively fits TRBD1 or TRBD2 (5 bases each). Germline V gene data show CDR1 as MNHNS and CDR2 as SASEGT. The CDR3 is made up of 15 amino acids. The ends were cut back, 5 bases at V and 1 base at J, with 11 bases in the middle.